Listed below are T cell receptor beta chains from one sample, sequenced in a study of T-cell memory formation after mild COVID-19. TCRdb reprocessed the 5' RACE reads via MiXCR and lists one record per CDR3 protein. The profile shows under 150,000 distinct CDR3 sequences, 22% of them singletons. The source material was PBMCs or a T cell subset sorted from them (not recorded which). The receptors were sampled from a young man who had mild COVID-19 (a few samples of this study predate the infection). Cell type and time point are not known. The CDR3 runs from the conserved cysteine through the conserved F or W. Fields, in order: J gene, clone size, D gene, V gene, CDR3 protein, CDR3 DNA. The D gene is left open where the match is weak. Rows may omit the clone size; those that give it use once, few, many or a size class.

TRBJ2-5	NA	TRBD1	TRBV15	CATSRAGTGGLETQYF	TGTGCCACCAGCAGGGCCGGGACAGGGGGCTTGGAGACCCAGTACTTC
TRBJ2-5	NA	NA	TRBV4-3	CASSQKGERETQYF	TGCGCCAGCAGCCAAAAGGGGGAGAGAGAGACCCAGTACTTC
TRBJ2-1	few	NA	TRBV15	CATSRVNEQFF	TGTGCCACCAGCAGAGTCAATGAGCAGTTCTTC
TRBJ2-7	NA	NA	TRBV9	CASSADSVSYEQYF	TGTGCCAGCAGCGCCGATAGCGTTTCATACGAGCAGTACTTC
TRBJ2-1	NA	NA	TRBV21-1	CASSKGDRGNEQFF	TGTGCCAGCAGCAAAGGGGACAGGGGGAATGAGCAGTTCTTC
TRBJ2-1	NA	TRBD2	TRBV29-1	CSVVRPLAGNDEQFF	TGCAGCGTTGTGCGGCCACTAGCGGGGAACGATGAGCAGTTCTTC
TRBJ1-2	NA	NA	TRBV12-3/TRBV12-4	CASTPGGGPGYGYTF	TGTGCCAGCACACCCGGCGGGGGCCCCGGGTATGGCTACACCTTC
TRBJ1-2	NA	TRBD1	TRBV27	CASSFGTGNGYTF	TGTGCCAGCAGCTTCGGGACAGGAAATGGCTACACCTTC
TRBJ1-2	few	NA	TRBV4-1	CASSPLGLSTSGYTF	TGCGCCAGCAGCCCACTGGGACTCTCGACCTCCGGCTACACCTTC
TRBJ1-5	few	NA	TRBV4-2	CASSQGEGWSEPQHF	TGTGCCAGCAGCCAAGGTGAAGGGTGGTCAGAGCCCCAGCATTTT
TRBJ2-3	NA	NA	TRBV3-1	CASSQDQTGTDTQYF	TGTGCCAGCAGCCAAGATCAAACAGGAACAGATACGCAGTATTTT
TRBJ1-1	few	NA	TRBV12-5	CASGTRGNTEAFF	TGTGCTAGTGGGACTCGGGGGAACACTGAAGCTTTCTTT
TRBJ2-5	few	TRBD1	TRBV6-5	CASGQGHQETQYF	TGTGCCAGCGGACAGGGGCACCAAGAGACCCAGTACTTC
TRBJ2-5	few	NA	TRBV3-1	CASSGLPPPVETQYF	TGTGCCAGCAGCGGTCTCCCCCCACCGGTAGAGACCCAGTACTTC
TRBJ1-1	NA	NA	TRBV4-2	CASSSRGGGTEAFF	TGTGCCAGCAGCTCAAGGGGGGGAGGCACTGAAGCTTTCTTT
TRBJ1-1	few	TRBD1	TRBV5-1	CASSYLGTDEAFF	TGCGCCAGCAGCTACCTCGGGACAGACGAAGCTTTCTTT
TRBJ2-3	NA	TRBD1	TRBV6-2/TRBV6-3	CASSKTRTGGSDTQYF	TGTGCCAGCAGCAAAACCAGGACAGGGGGCTCAGATACGCAGTATTTT
TRBJ1-1	NA	TRBD1	TRBV7-9	CASSLVTGLAEAFF	TGTGCCAGCAGCTTAGTGACAGGGCTCGCTGAAGCTTTCTTT
TRBJ1-6	NA	NA	TRBV27	CASSLFPSSPLHF	TGTGCCAGCAGTTTATTTCCATCTTCGCCCCTCCACTTT
TRBJ2-5	NA	NA	TRBV29-1	CSSMVGRQETQYF	TGCAGCTCTATGGTTGGCAGACAAGAGACCCAGTACTTC
TRBJ1-1	NA	NA	TRBV2	CASTPGGLTEAFF	TGTGCCAGCACGCCGGGGGGACTCACTGAAGCTTTCTTT
TRBJ1-1	NA	TRBD1	TRBV20-1	CSARDLGAGGEGTEAFF	TGCAGTGCTAGAGATCTCGGGGCAGGGGGCGAGGGCACTGAAGCTTTCTTT
TRBJ2-3	NA	NA	TRBV7-9	CASSLITAVSTDTQYF	TGTGCCAGCAGCTTAATTACAGCGGTTAGCACAGATACGCAGTATTTT
TRBJ2-1	NA	TRBD1	TRBV24-1	CATSDLTGGNEQFF	TGTGCCACCAGTGATTTAACAGGGGGCAATGAGCAGTTCTTC
TRBJ2-7	few	NA	TRBV20-1	CSAGGGGEKGLYEQYF	TGCAGTGCCGGAGGGGGAGGGGAAAAAGGCCTCTACGAGCAGTACTTC
TRBJ1-2	NA	NA	TRBV29-1	CSVPQGSGYTF	TGCAGCGTCCCGCAAGGGTCTGGCTACACCTTC
TRBJ1-6	NA	NA	TRBV4-3	CASSQDSGRNSPLHF	TGCGCCAGCAGCCAAGATTCAGGACGCAATTCACCCCTCCACTTT